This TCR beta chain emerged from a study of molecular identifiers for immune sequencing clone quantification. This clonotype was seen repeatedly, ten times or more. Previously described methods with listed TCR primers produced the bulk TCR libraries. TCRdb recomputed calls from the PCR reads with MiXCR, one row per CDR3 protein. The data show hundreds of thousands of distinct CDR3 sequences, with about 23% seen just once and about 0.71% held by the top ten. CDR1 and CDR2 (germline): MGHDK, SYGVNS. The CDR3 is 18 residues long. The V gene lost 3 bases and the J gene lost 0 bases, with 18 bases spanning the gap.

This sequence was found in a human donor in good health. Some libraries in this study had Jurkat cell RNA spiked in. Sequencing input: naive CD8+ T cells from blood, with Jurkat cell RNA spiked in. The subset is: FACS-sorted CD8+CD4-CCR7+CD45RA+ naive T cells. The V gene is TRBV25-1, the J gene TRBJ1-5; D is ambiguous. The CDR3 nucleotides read TGTGCCAGCAGTGATCCGAGACTTGTGGAGGATAGCAATCAGCCCCAGCATTTT. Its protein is CASSDPRLVEDSNQPQHF.